This section outlines one T cell receptor beta chain sequence together with its context. The data derive from a study of blood T cell repertoires in COVID-19. Only in-frame clones appear in the TCRdb table, and some are missing; sequencing was by immunoSEQ multiplex PCR. This table has around 72,000 clones, more than 80% appearing once. This TCR was sampled from a woman aged 70-85 years with acute or convalescent COVID-19. The source material was peripheral blood.

The CDR3 protein is CASRPGQGGTNEKLFF. CDR3 coding DNA: TGTGCCAGCAGACCGGGACAGGGTGGAACTAATGAAAAACTGTTTTTT. The rearrangement uses TRBV11-2 and TRBJ1-4, with TRBD1 identical over 9 bases. Per germline, CDR1 SGHAT and CDR2 FQNNGV. This CDR3 is built from 16 residues. The ends lost 6 bases at V and 1 base at J; junction bases unmatched: 6. The full variable domain, rest sourced from reference TRBV11-2 and TRBJ1-4, is EAGVAQSPRYKIIEKRQSVAFWCNPISGHATLYWYQQILGQGPKLLIQFQNNGVVDDSQLPKDRFSAERLKGVDSTLKIQPAKLEDSAVYLCASRPGQGGTNEKLFFGSGTQLSVL.